Listed below are T cell receptor beta chains from one sample, sequenced in a study of T cell responses to AZD1222 COVID-19 vaccine. The table came from immunoSEQ multiplex PCR; TCRdb's copy has only in-frame clones and leaves some out. This sample yields roughly 140,000 clones, of which approximately 91% are seen a single time; approximately 7% belongs to the top ten. Sequencing used peripheral blood, obtained after recovery from COVID-19. The source of these receptors is an adult who had recovered from COVID-19. Each CDR3 is given with its conserved first and last residue. Fields, in order: D gene, CDR3 length, V gene, clone size, J gene, CDR3 DNA, CDR3 protein. D genes are given only for firm matches. Only some rows state a clone size, as once, few, many or a class for expanded clones.

D gene: .; CDR3 length: 18; V gene: TRBV11-2; clone size: .; J gene: TRBJ1-2; CDR3 DNA: TGTGCCAGCAGCCGCAGTAACTCTGTTGTCAGGGGTAACTATGGCTACACCTTC; CDR3 protein: CASSRSNSVVRGNYGYTF
D gene: TRBD1; CDR3 length: 12; V gene: TRBV5-6; clone size: .; J gene: TRBJ1-1; CDR3 DNA: TGTGCCAGCAGTCGAAAGGGACAGGAGGGTTTCTTT; CDR3 protein: CASSRKGQEGFF
D gene: TRBD1; CDR3 length: 15; V gene: TRBV27; clone size: .; J gene: TRBJ2-1; CDR3 DNA: TGTGCCAGCAGAAGCCGGGACAGGGTACCGATCGGGCAGTTCTTC; CDR3 protein: CASRSRDRVPIGQFF
D gene: .; CDR3 length: 15; V gene: TRBV5-5; clone size: .; J gene: TRBJ2-3; CDR3 DNA: TGTGCCAGCAGCTTGGGCGGGCCCAGCACAGATACGCAGTATTTT; CDR3 protein: CASSLGGPSTDTQYF
D gene: .; CDR3 length: 14; V gene: TRBV7-9; clone size: .; J gene: TRBJ1-1; CDR3 DNA: TGTGCCAGCAGCTTAGCCTATATGAACACTGAAGCTTTCTTT; CDR3 protein: CASSLAYMNTEAFF
D gene: TRBD1; CDR3 length: 15; V gene: TRBV24-1; clone size: .; J gene: TRBJ2-7; CDR3 DNA: TGTGCCACCAGTGATCCCGGGACAGGGTTCTACGAGCAGTACTTC; CDR3 protein: CATSDPGTGFYEQYF
D gene: TRBD1; CDR3 length: 15; V gene: TRBV4-3; clone size: .; J gene: TRBJ1-2; CDR3 DNA: TGCGCCAGCAGCCAAGTGGAATGGGGGACAGAGGGCTACACCTTC; CDR3 protein: CASSQVEWGTEGYTF
D gene: .; CDR3 length: 17; V gene: TRBV9; clone size: few; J gene: TRBJ2-1; CDR3 DNA: TGTGCCAGCTCCGAGGGGGCGGGGGCCCCCTCGTACAATGAGCAGTTCTTC; CDR3 protein: CASSEGAGAPSYNEQFF
D gene: .; CDR3 length: 15; V gene: TRBV27; clone size: few; J gene: TRBJ1-6; CDR3 DNA: TGTGCCAGCAGTTTAGTCCTCCTTGGGGATTCACCCCTCCACTTT; CDR3 protein: CASSLVLLGDSPLHF
D gene: .; CDR3 length: 11; V gene: TRBV20-1; clone size: .; J gene: TRBJ1-5; CDR3 DNA: TGCAGTGCTAGTGAGGGTCAGCCCCAGCATTTT; CDR3 protein: CSASEGQPQHF
D gene: TRBD2; CDR3 length: 17; V gene: TRBV7-3; clone size: .; J gene: TRBJ2-1; CDR3 DNA: TGTGCCAGCAGCTCCCCCGCTGAAGCGGGGGGTTACAATGAGCAGTTCTTC; CDR3 protein: CASSSPAEAGGYNEQFF
D gene: .; CDR3 length: 13; V gene: TRBV5-1; clone size: .; J gene: TRBJ2-5; CDR3 DNA: TGCGCCAGCAGCAGAACAGGGCCCGAGACCCAGTACTTC; CDR3 protein: CASSRTGPETQYF
D gene: .; CDR3 length: 16; V gene: TRBV6-6; clone size: .; J gene: TRBJ1-3; CDR3 DNA: TGTGCCAGCAGTTACGGGGGGAACGGACAGGGAAACACCATATATTTT; CDR3 protein: CASSYGGNGQGNTIYF
D gene: .; CDR3 length: 15; V gene: TRBV6-5; clone size: .; J gene: TRBJ1-3; CDR3 DNA: TGTGCCAGCACGAGATCGGGGGCTATTGGAAACACCATATATTTT; CDR3 protein: CASTRSGAIGNTIYF